Each of the 15 T cell receptor beta chains below was sequenced from the same sample in a study of T cells in localized non-small cell lung cancer. This table comes from immunoSEQ multiplex PCR, and its TCRdb copy is limited to in-frame clones, with some not included. There are roughly 1,900 clones in the sample; 30% to 40% occur only once, and roughly 7% lies in the top ten. Sequencing used lung tumor tissue, obtained before any cancer treatment. These receptors came from an older female donor with stage II squamous cell lung carcinoma.

V usage is TRBV19 and J usage is TRBJ2-5; 7 bases are a match to TRBD1. The CDR3 has 15 amino acids. V shed 2 bases, J shed 5 bases, and the junction held 8 bases outside the gene matches. Germline CDR1 reads LNHDA; CDR2 reads SQIVND (reference sequence). CDR3 residues: CASSILDDRDETQYF. The CDR3 region has the DNA TGTGCCAGTAGTATATTGGACGACAGGGACGAGACCCAGTACTTC.

The rearrangement joins TRBV11-3 to TRBJ2-5; TRBD2 matches 11 bases. J lost 1 base, V lost 2 bases, and 12 bases had no gene match. Germline CDR1 is SGHNT and CDR2 is YENEEA. The CDR3 has 19 residues. The CDR3 loop is CASSLRLAGGPNGQETQYF. The CDR3 nucleotides read TGTGCCAGCAGCTTAAGGCTAGCGGGGGGCCCAAACGGCCAAGAGACCCAGTACTTC.

The chain joins TRBV9 to TRBJ2-1; D call uncertain. CDR3 length equals 15 residues. Trimming took off 0 bases at V and 4 bases at J, with 11 bases between the two ends. The germline gives CDR1 SGDLS, CDR2 YYNGEE. The CDR3 DNA follows: TGTGCCAGCAGCGTAGGAAACTATGGGTACAATGAGCAGTTCTTC. It translates to CASSVGNYGYNEQFF.

The table lists this clone with a few counts. This rearrangement joins TRBV11-3 to TRBJ1-1; no firm D call. V was clipped by 4 bases and J by 0 bases, with 9 bases between them. The CDR3 runs to 14 residues. Germline V gene sequence: CDR1 SGHNT, CDR2 YENEEA. CDR3 region: CASSSVFLNTEAFF. The CDR3 nucleotides are TGTGCCAGCAGCTCGGTTTTTTTGAACACTGAAGCTTTCTTT.

V usage is TRBV11-3 and J usage is TRBJ2-2, with 10 bases lining up with TRBD2. V was clipped by 3 bases and J by 4 bases; unmatched bases: 5. This CDR3 contains 16 residues. Germline-derived CDR1 and CDR2 are SGHNT and YENEEA. CDR3 bases: TGTGCCAGCAGCTTGGGACTAGCGAGGGTCACCGGGGAGCTGTTTTTT. This encodes CASSLGLARVTGELFF.

The chain carries TRBV30 and TRBJ1-1; perhaps TRBD1 as D (6 bases). The CDR3 has 18 amino acids. Germline V lookup: CDR1 GTSNPN, CDR2 SVGIG (reference sequence). V was pared by 0 bases and J by 3 bases, with 23 bases between. The CDR3 nucleotides read TGTGCCTGGAGTGTACAGAGGGGGGTATCCTTGCGCCACACTGAAGCTTTCTTT. Its protein product is CAWSVQRGVSLRHTEAFF.

The V gene is TRBV7-5, the J gene TRBJ1-1; the table's D call TRBD1 went unverified against the DNA. TRBV7-5 is noted as a pseudogene. CDR3 size: 16 residues. Here the CDR3 reads CASSSLTGGLNTEAFF. The CDR3 region has the DNA TGTGCCAGCAGCTCCCTGACAGGGGGCTTGAACACTGAAGCTTTCTTT.

In DNA form, the CDR3 reads TGTGCCAGCAGCGTAATCCCCGGGGAGCTGTTTTTT. Its translation: CASSVIPGELFF. The rearrangement joins TRBV9 to TRBJ2-2; D is undetermined. Germline-derived CDR1 and CDR2 are SGDLS and YYNGEE. V dropped 1 base and J dropped 6 bases, with 4 bases sitting between them. The CDR3 sequence is 12 residues long.

V is TRBV10-3 and J is TRBJ1-2, with D unclear. The V end lost 0 bases, the J end lost 4 bases, and 9 bases lay between the germline ends. The CDR3 sequence is 14 residues long. Germline CDR1 ENHRY, CDR2 SYGVKD. In nucleotides, the CDR3 is TGTGCCATCAGTGAGTCCTGGGCATCCTATGGCTACACCTTC. Its translation: CAISESWASYGYTF.

This clone was recorded once. The chain joins TRBV29-1 to TRBJ2-7, with D perhaps TRBD1 (5 bases). V was clipped by 1 base and J by 2 bases, with 12 bases between them. CDR3 length equals 14 residues. Germline CDR1 reads SQVTM; CDR2 reads ANQGSEA. The CDR3 DNA follows: TGCAGCGTTGAAGGGAGCCAGGGTACCTACGAGCAGTACTTC. The encoded protein is CSVEGSQGTYEQYF.

This clone was seen only a few times. This chain links TRBV10-2 with TRBJ2-7; 12 nucleotides align to TRBD1. V lost 3 bases and J lost 5; bases outside the gene matches: 2. The V gene's germline CDR1 is WSHSY and CDR2 SAAADI. The CDR3 runs 14 residues. CDR3 residues: CASSDGTGGHEQYF. The CDR3 bases are TGCGCCAGCAGTGACGGGACAGGGGGCCACGAGCAGTACTTC.

The J gene is TRBJ1-1, the V gene TRBV14; a weak D match, TRBD1 (6 bases). This CDR3 spans 13 amino acids. Trimming pared 4 bases from V and 6 bases from J, leaving 12 bases between. Germline-derived CDR1 and CDR2 are SGHDN and FVKESK. The DNA of the CDR3 is TGTGCCAGCAGCCCCCACAGGGTTGCTGAAGCTTTCTTT. Its protein product is CASSPHRVAEAFF.

This clone was detected a few times. A junction boundary mismatches the germline segment, possibly from a read error. Other DNA variants within this sample encode the same CDR3. This rearrangement joins TRBV6-8 to TRBJ1-2; possibly TRBD1 for D (5 bases). This CDR3 has 14 amino acids. The V gene's germline CDR1 is MNHGY and CDR2 SAAAGT. As DNA, the CDR3 is TGTGCCAGCAGTATGAGGAGGGGAAACTATGGCTATACCTTC. It is translated as CASSMRRGNYGYTF.

This clone is classed as medium-sized. V gene TRBV6-8 combines with J gene TRBJ1-2, with D possibly matching TRBD1 (6 bases). The V and J ends lost 6 bases and 6 bases respectively, with 20 bases between them. This CDR3 is 15 amino acids long. Germline V gene lookup returns CDR1 MNHGY and CDR2 SAAAGT. The CDR3 spells CASSSEFRTAHGYTF. In DNA, the CDR3 is TGTGCCAGCAGCTCAGAGTTTCGGACAGCACATGGCTACACCTTC.

J is TRBJ1-2 and V is TRBV19; possibly TRBD1 for D (5 bases). This CDR3 has 13 residues. Germline CDR1 reads LNHDA; CDR2 reads SQIVND (reference sequence). V dropped 5 bases and J dropped 5 bases, with 12 bases sitting between them. The CDR3 protein is CASSVGGGYGYTF. The DNA of the CDR3 is TGTGCCAGTAGTGTCGGTGGGGGGTATGGCTACACCTTC.